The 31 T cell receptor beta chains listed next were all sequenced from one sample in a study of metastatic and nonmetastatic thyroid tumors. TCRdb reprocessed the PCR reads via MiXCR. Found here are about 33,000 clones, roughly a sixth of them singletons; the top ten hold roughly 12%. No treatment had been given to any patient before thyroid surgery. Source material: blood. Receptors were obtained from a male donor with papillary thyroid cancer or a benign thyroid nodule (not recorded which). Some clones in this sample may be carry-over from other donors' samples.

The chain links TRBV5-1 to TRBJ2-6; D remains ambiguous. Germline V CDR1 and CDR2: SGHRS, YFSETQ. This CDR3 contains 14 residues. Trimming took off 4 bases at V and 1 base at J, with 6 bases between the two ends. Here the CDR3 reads CASSMGSGANVLTF. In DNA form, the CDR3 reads TGCGCCAGCAGCATGGGGTCTGGGGCCAACGTCCTGACTTTC.

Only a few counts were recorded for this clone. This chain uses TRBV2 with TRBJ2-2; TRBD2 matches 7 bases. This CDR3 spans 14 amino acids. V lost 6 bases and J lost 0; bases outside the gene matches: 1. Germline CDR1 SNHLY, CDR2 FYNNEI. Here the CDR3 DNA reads TGTGCCAGCAGGGGAGGGACGAACACCGGGGAGCTGTTTTTT. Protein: CASRGGTNTGELFF.

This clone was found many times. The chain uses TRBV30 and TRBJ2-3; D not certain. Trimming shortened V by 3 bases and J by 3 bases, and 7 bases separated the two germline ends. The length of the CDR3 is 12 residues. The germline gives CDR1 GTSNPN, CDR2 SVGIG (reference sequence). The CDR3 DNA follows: TGTGCCTGGAGCGAGGCAACAGATACGCAGTATTTT. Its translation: CAWSEATDTQYF.

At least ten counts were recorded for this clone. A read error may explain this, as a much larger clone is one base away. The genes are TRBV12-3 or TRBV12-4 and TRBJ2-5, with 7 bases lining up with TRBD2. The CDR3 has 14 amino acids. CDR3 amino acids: CTSSLSGGGETQYF. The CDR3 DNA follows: TGTACCAGCAGTTTATCGGGGGGAGGGGAGACCCAGTACTTC.

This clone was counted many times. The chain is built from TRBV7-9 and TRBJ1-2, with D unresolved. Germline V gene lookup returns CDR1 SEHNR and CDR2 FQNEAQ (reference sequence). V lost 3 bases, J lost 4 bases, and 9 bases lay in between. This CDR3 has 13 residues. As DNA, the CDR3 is TGTGCCAGCAGCTTGCCAGCGGGCTATGGCTACACCTTC. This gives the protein CASSLPAGYGYTF.

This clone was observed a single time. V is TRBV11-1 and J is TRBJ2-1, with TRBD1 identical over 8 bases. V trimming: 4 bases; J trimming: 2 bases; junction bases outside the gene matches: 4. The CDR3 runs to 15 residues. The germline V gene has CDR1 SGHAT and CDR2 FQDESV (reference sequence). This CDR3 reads CASSSRQGPYNEQFF. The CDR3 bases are TGTGCCAGCAGCTCCCGACAGGGGCCCTACAATGAGCAGTTCTTC.

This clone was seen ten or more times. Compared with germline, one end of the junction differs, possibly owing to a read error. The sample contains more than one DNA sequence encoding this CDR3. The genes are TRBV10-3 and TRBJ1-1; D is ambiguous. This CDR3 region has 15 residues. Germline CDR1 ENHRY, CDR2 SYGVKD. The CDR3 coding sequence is TGCGCCATCAGTGAGTCGGTGGACCTGAACACTGAAGCTTTCTTT. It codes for CAISESVDLNTEAFF.

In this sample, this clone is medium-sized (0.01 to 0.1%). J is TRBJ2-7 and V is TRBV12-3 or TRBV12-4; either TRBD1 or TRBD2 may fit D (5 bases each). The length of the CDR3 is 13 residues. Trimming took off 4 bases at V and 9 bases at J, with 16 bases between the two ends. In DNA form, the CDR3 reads TGTGCCAGCAGTTCCGACCATCGGGACGGGCAGTACTTC. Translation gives CASSSDHRDGQYF.

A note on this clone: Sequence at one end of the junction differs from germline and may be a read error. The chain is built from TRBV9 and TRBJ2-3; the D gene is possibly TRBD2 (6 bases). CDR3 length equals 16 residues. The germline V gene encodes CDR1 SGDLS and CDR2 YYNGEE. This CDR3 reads CSSSPVRGFMSDTQYF. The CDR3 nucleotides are TGTTCCAGCAGCCCCGTACGGGGGTTCATGTCAGATACGCAGTATTTT.

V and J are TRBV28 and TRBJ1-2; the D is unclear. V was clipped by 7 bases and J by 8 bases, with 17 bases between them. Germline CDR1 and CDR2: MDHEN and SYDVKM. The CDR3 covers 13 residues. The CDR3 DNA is TGTGCCAGCATCCAACTTCAAGGGCAAGGCTACACCTTC. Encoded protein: CASIQLQGQGYTF.

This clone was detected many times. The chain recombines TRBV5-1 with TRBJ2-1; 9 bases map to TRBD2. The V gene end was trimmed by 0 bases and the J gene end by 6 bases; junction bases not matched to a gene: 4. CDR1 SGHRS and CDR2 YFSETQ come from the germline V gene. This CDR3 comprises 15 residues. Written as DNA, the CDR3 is TGCGCCAGCAGCTTGGAGCTAGCGGGACGCAATGAGCAGTTCTTC. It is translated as CASSLELAGRNEQFF.

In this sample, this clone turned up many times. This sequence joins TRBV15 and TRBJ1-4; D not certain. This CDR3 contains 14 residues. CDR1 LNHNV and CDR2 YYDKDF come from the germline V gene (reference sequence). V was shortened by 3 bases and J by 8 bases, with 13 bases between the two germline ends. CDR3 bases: TGTGCCACCAGCAGGATCTCCTCTGGAGAAAAACTGTTTTTT. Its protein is CATSRISSGEKLFF.

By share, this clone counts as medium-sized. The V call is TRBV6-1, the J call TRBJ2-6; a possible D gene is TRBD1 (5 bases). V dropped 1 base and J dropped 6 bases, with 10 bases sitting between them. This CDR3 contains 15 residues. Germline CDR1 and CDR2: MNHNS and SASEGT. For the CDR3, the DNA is TGTGCCAGCAGTGAAGGGGGCATAGTGGCCAACGTCCTGACTTTC. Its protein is CASSEGGIVANVLTF.

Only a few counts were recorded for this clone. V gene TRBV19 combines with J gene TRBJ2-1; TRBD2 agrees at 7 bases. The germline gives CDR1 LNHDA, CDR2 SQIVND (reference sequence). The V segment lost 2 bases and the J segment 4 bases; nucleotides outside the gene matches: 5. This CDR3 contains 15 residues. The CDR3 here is CASSITSGKYNEQFF. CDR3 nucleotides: TGTGCCAGTAGTATAACCAGCGGGAAATACAATGAGCAGTTCTTC.

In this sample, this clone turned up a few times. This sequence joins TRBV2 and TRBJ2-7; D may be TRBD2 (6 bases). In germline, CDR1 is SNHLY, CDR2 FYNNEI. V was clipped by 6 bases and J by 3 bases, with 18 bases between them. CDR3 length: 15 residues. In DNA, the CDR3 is TGTGCCAGCAGCGGATCTCTAGCGAGATACTACGAGCAGTACTTC. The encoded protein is CASSGSLARYYEQYF.

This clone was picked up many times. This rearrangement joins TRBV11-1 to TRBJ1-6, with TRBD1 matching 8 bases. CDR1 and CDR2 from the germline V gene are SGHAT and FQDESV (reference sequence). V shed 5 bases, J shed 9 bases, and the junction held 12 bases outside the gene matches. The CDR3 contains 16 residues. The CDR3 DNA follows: TGTGCCAGCAGCCTCGCGGACAGGGCTGTAACTTCACCCCTCCACTTT. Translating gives CASSLADRAVTSPLHF.

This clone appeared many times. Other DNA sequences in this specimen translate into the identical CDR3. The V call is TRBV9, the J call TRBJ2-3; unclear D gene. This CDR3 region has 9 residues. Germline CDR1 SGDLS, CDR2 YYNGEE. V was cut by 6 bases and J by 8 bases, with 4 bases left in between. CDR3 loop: CASKGTQYF. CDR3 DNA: TGTGCCAGCAAGGGTACGCAGTATTTT.

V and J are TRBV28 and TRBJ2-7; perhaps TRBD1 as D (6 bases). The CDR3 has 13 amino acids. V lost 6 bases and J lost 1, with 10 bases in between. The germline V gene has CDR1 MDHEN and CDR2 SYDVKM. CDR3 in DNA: TGTGCCAGCAGAGTGCAGGGGTCCTACGAGCAGTACTTC. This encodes CASRVQGSYEQYF.

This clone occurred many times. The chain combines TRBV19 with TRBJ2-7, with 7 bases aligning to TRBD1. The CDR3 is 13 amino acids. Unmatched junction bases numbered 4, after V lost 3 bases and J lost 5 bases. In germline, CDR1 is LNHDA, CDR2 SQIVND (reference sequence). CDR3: CASSMPTGDEQYF. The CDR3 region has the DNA TGTGCCAGTAGTATGCCCACAGGGGACGAGCAGTACTTC.

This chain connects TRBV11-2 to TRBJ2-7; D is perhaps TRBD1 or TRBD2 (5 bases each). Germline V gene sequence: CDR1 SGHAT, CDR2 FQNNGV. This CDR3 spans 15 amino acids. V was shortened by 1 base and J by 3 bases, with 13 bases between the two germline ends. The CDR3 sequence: CASSLGGWAYYEQYF. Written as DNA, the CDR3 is TGTGCCAGCAGCTTAGGGGGGTGGGCCTACTACGAGCAGTACTTC.

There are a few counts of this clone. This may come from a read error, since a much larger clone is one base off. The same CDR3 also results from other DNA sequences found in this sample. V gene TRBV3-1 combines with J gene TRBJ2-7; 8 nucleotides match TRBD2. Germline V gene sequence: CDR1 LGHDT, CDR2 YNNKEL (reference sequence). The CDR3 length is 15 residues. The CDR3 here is CASSQAGLVIREQYF. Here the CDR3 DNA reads TGCGCCAGCAGCCAAGCGGGACTAGTAATTAGGGAGCAGTACTTC.

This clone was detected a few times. The CDR3 is CAISGDRGGGYTF. The CDR3 nucleotides are TGTGCCATCAGTGGGGACAGGGGAGGTGGCTACACCTTC. This chain joins TRBV10-3 and TRBJ1-2; 10 bases are shared with TRBD1. J gave up 7 bases and V 4 bases, and 3 bases lay outside the gene matches. CDR3 length: 13 amino acids. Germline-derived CDR1 and CDR2 are ENHRY and SYGVKD.

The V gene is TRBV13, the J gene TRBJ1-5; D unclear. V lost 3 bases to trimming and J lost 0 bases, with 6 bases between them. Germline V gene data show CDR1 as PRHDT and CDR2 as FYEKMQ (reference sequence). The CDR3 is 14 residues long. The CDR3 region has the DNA TGTGCCAGCAGCTTGTCTTATAGCAATCAGCCCCAGCATTTT. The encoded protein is CASSLSYSNQPQHF.

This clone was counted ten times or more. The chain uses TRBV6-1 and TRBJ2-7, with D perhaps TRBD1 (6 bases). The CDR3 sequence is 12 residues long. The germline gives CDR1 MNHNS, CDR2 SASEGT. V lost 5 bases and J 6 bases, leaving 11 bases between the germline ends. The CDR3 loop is CASSLGGPEQYF. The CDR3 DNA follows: TGTGCCAGCAGTTTAGGGGGACCCGAGCAGTACTTC.

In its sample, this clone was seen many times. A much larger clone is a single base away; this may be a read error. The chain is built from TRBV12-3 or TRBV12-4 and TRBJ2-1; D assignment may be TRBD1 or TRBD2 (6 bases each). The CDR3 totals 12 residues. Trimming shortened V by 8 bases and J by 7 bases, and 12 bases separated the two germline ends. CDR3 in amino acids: CASGLGGNEQFF. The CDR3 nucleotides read TGTGCCAGCGGATTAGGGGGGAATGAGCAGTTCTTC.

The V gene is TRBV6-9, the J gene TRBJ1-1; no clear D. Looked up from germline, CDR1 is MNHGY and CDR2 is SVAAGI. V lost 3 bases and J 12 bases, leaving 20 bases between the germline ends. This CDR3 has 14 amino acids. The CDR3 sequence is CASSYTIAGMESFF. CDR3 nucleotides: TGTGCCAGCAGTTACACGATCGCGGGCATGGAGTCTTTCTTT.

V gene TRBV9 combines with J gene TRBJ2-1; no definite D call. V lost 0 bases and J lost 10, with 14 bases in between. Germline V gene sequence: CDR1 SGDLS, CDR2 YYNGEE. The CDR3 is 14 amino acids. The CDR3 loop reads CASSVDGLTKEQFF. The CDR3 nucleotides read TGTGCCAGCAGCGTAGACGGCCTCACCAAGGAGCAGTTCTTC.

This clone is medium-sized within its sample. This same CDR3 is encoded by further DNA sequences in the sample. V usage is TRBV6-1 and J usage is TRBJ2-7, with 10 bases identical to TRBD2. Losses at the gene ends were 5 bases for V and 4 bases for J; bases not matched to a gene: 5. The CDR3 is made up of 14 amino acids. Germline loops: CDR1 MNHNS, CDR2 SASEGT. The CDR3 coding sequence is TGTGCCAGCAGTTTTAGCGGGGGGACTTACGAGCAGTACTTC. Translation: CASSFSGGTYEQYF.

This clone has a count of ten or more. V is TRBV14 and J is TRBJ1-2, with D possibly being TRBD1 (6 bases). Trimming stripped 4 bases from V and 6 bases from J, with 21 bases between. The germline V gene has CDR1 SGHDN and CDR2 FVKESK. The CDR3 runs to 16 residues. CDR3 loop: CASSPLEDRRWNGYTF. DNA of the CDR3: TGTGCCAGCAGCCCCCTAGAAGACAGGAGATGGAATGGCTACACCTTC.

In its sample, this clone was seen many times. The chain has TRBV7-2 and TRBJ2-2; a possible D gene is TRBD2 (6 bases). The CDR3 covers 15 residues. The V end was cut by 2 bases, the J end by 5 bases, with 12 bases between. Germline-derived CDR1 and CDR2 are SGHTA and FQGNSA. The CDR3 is CASSLSRGTTGELFF. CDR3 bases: TGTGCCAGCAGCTTATCCCGGGGGACGACCGGGGAGCTGTTTTTT.

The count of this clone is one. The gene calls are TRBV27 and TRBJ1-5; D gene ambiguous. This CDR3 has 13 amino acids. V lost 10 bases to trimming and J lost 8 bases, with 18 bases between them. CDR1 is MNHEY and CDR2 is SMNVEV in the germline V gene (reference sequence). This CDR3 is CATSRSVKKPQHF. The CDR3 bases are TGTGCCACCAGCCGCTCGGTGAAAAAGCCCCAGCATTTT.